This passage covers 7 T cell receptor beta chains from one sample sequenced in a study of T-cell memory formation after mild COVID-19. TCRdb fed the 5' RACE reads into MiXCR, producing one record per CDR3 protein. The top ten hold around 13% of the sample, which has under 700,000 distinct CDR3 sequences, about 20% seen once. What was sequenced was PBMCs or a T cell subset sorted from them (not recorded which). All receptors come from an adult woman who had mild COVID-19 (a few samples of this study predate the infection). Cell type and time point are not known.

The rearrangement links TRBV12-3 or TRBV12-4 to TRBJ2-3, with TRBD1 identical over 7 bases. Trimming at V came to 4 bases and at J to 4 bases, leaving 11 bases not matched to a gene. The CDR3 runs 16 residues. The CDR3 DNA reads as TGTGCCAGCAGTTCCCGACAGGGATCTTTTTCAGATACGCAGTATTTT. Protein product: CASSSRQGSFSDTQYF.

This clonotype has more than one count but fewer than ten. The chain combines TRBV11-2 with TRBJ2-7, with D possibly matching TRBD1 (6 bases). With 5 bases removed from V and 3 bases from J, the gap between germline ends came to 14 bases. Per the germline V gene, CDR1 is SGHAT and CDR2 is FQNNGV. CDR3 size: 14 residues. CDR3 protein: CASSITGFHYEQYF. In nucleotides, the CDR3 is TGTGCCAGCAGCATTACAGGGTTTCACTACGAGCAGTACTTC.

This clonotype has just one count. The gene calls are TRBV13 and TRBJ2-3; a possible D gene is TRBD1 (6 bases). Germline-derived CDR1 and CDR2 are PRHDT and FYEKMQ (reference sequence). The CDR3 spans 15 residues. The V and J ends lost 3 bases and 2 bases respectively, with 12 bases between them. CDR3 DNA sequence: TGTGCCAGCAGCTTGAACAGGGCTCCCACAGATACGCAGTATTTT. Encoded protein: CASSLNRAPTDTQYF.

In its sample, this clonotype was seen many times. The chain is built from TRBV5-1 and TRBJ1-1; D remains ambiguous. This CDR3 is 16 amino acids long. The germline V gene has CDR1 SGHRS and CDR2 YFSETQ. The germline V and J ends were trimmed by 2 bases and 1 base, with 15 bases remaining between them. CDR3 in amino acids: CASSLLVLGPNTEAFF. DNA for the CDR3: TGCGCCAGCAGCTTATTAGTTCTCGGCCCGAACACTGAAGCTTTCTTT. Drawing the rest from reference TRBV5-1 and TRBJ1-1, the complete variable domain is KAGVTQTPRYLIKTRGQQVTLSCSPISGHRSVSWYQQTPGQGLQFLFEYFSETQRNKGNFPGRFSGRQFSNSRSEMNVSTLELGDSALYLCASSLLVLGPNTEAFFGQGTRLTVV.

This clonotype was seen many times. The V gene is TRBV6-5, the J gene TRBJ2-3, with 9 bases aligning to TRBD1. Trimming removed 6 bases from V and 3 bases from J; junction bases left unmatched: 13. The CDR3 extends over 17 amino acids. The V gene's germline CDR1 is MNHEY and CDR2 SVGAGI. CDR3 residues: CASSRRVTGGGTDTQYF. The DNA of the CDR3 is TGTGCCAGCAGCCGAAGAGTTACAGGGGGCGGTACAGATACGCAGTATTTT.

There are many counts of this clonotype. V usage is TRBV18 and J usage is TRBJ2-7; TRBD1 is a possible D gene (5 bases). With 1 base removed from V and 5 bases from J, the gap between germline ends came to 12 bases. CDR1 KGHSH and CDR2 LQKENI come from the germline V gene. The CDR3 is made up of 14 amino acids. The CDR3 DNA reads TGTGCCAGCTCACCACGCAGGGATGGCGACGAGCAGTACTTC. As protein: CASSPRRDGDEQYF.

This clonotype appeared a few times. This may be a read error, as it is one base from a much larger clone. This chain connects TRBV15 to TRBJ2-2; the D is unclear. The CDR3 runs 12 residues. Germline-derived CDR1 and CDR2 are LNHNV and YYDKDF (reference sequence). With 8 bases removed from V and 3 bases from J, the gap between germline ends came to 7 bases. The CDR3 reads CATHWDTGELFF. CDR3 coding DNA: TGTGCCACCCATTGGGACACCGGGGAGCTGTTTTTT.